One and the same sample provided the 6 T cell receptor beta chains below, sequenced in a study of T cells in Graves' hyperthyroidism and ophthalmopathy. RNA transcripts served as the template for amplifying TCR beta CDR3 regions. HTBI primers were employed in a first-round RT-PCR of the TCR CDR3. TCRdb analysed the multiplex PCR reads with MiXCR anew, one entry per CDR3 protein. The sample consists of about 680,000 distinct CDR3 sequences, over 35% of them appearing once. The sequencing input was blood. These receptor sequences come from a woman between 40 and 50 years old with Graves' hyperthyroidism.

The chain couples TRBV20-1 to TRBJ2-5, with 9 bases aligning to TRBD1. The DNA end is a closer match to TRBJ2-4, so the J assignment may be wrong. The germline gives CDR1 DFQATT, CDR2 SNEGSKA (reference sequence). CDR3 length equals 13 residues. CDR3 DNA: TGCAGTGCTCGCCGTGACAGGGGGAACATTCAGTACTTC. This encodes CSARRDRGNIQYF.

A few counts support this clonotype. The rearrangement links TRBV6-5 to TRBJ1-4; D might be TRBD1 (6 bases). Deletions cut 4 bases from V and 7 bases from J, with 13 bases between. The CDR3 has 14 residues. Germline CDR1 is MNHEY and CDR2 is SVGAGI. The CDR3 spells CASSFRQVREKLFF. CDR3 in DNA: TGTGCCAGCAGTTTCAGACAGGTTCGTGAAAAACTGTTTTTT.

This clonotype turned up a few times. The J gene is TRBJ1-1, the V gene TRBV2; D is unresolved. The V end was cut by 8 bases, the J end by 11 bases, with 15 bases between. The germline gives CDR1 SNHLY, CDR2 FYNNEI. The CDR3 has 11 amino acids. The CDR3 DNA follows: TGTGCCAGCCTCGAGGAAGGTTCGGCTTTCTTT. It codes for CASLEEGSAFF.

The J gene is TRBJ1-2, the V gene TRBV7-2; TRBD1 matches 7 bases. Germline-derived CDR1 and CDR2 are SGHTA and FQGNSA. The CDR3 extends over 16 amino acids. Trimming took 3 bases from V and 0 from J; bases not matched to a gene: 7. The CDR3 bases are TGTGCCAGCAGCTTTGTTCGACAGGGCGCTAACTATGGCTACACCTTC. Translated, it gives CASSFVRQGANYGYTF. The full variable domain, in which reference TRBV7-2 and TRBJ1-2 provide the parts outside the CDR3, is GAGVSQSPSNKVTEKGKDVELRCDPISGHTALYWYRQSLGQGLEFLIYFQGNSAPDKSGLPSDRFSAERTGGSVSTLTIQRTQQEDSAVYLCASSFVRQGANYGYTFGSGTRLTVV.

In DNA, the CDR3 is TGCGCCAGCAGTGAGTCTGGCTGGACGCAGTATTTT. This translates into CASSESGWTQYF. The chain recombines TRBV10-1 with TRBJ2-3; no clear D. Germline lookup yields CDR1 WNHNN and CDR2 SYGVQD (reference sequence). This CDR3 contains 12 residues. V lost 0 bases and J 9 bases, leaving 7 bases between the germline ends.

This clonotype appeared many times. CDR3 bases: TGTGCCAGCGGGTACAACTACGAGCAGTACTTC. This sequence encodes CASGYNYEQYF. V usage is TRBV19 and J usage is TRBJ2-7, with no clear D. Trimming shortened V by 9 bases and J by 3 bases, and 9 bases separated the two germline ends. The germline gives CDR1 LNHDA, CDR2 SQIVND (reference sequence). The CDR3 length is 11 residues. Variable domain in full (rest from reference TRBV19 and TRBJ2-7): DGGITQSPKYLFRKEGQNVTLSCEQNLNHDAMYWYRQDPGQGLRLIYYSQIVNDFQKGDIAEGYSVSREKKESFPLTVTSAQKNPTAFYLCASGYNYEQYFGPGTRLTVT.